This is a list of T cell receptor beta chains from one sample in a study of blood T cells in healthy people across ages. TCRdb used MiXCR to reprocess the 5' RACE reads, holding one entry per CDR3 protein. The sample gives around 690,000 distinct CDR3 sequences, around three fifths of which show up once; over 35% is in the top ten. Material: blood. The source is a man aged 55-75 years in good health. CDR3s include the opening cysteine and the closing phenylalanine or tryptophan. A D gene is named only where the DNA matches it firmly. A row's size may be missing; if present it is once, few, many or a size class.

cdr3_aa cdr3_nt clone_size v_call d_call j_call
CAGSQRGGQGALNEKLFF TGCGCCGGCAGCCAAAGGGGAGGACAGGGGGCTCTGAATGAAAAACTGTTTTTT . TRBV4-1 TRBD1 TRBJ1-4
CASSRPHGTGNSYEQYF TGTGCCAGCAGCCGCCCCCATGGGACAGGGAATTCTTACGAGCAGTACTTC few TRBV3-1 TRBD1 TRBJ2-7
CASMGAAMLAARNEQFF TGTGCCAGCATGGGGGCGGCGATGTTAGCTGCCAGGAATGAGCAGTTCTTC . TRBV6-2/TRBV6-3 . TRBJ2-1
CSASDSGGASHEQFF TGCAGTGCTAGTGATAGCGGGGGGGCCTCTCATGAGCAGTTCTTC . TRBV20-1 TRBD2 TRBJ2-1
CASSPRPGTVTEAFF TGCGCCAGCAGCCCCCGTCCCGGGACAGTCACTGAAGCTTTCTTT few TRBV5-1 TRBD1 TRBJ1-1
CASSPWAGGGADTQYF TGCGCCAGCAGCCCTTGGGCAGGGGGCGGTGCAGATACGCAGTATTTT . TRBV4-1 TRBD1 TRBJ2-3
CASKEGGTGMYGYTF TGTGCCAGCAAAGAAGGTGGGACAGGGATGTATGGCTACACCTTC . TRBV6-1 TRBD1 TRBJ1-2
CASSLAPLAPGAGANVLTF TGTGCCAGCAGCTTAGCGCCCCTAGCCCCAGGGGCTGGGGCCAACGTCCTGACTTTC . TRBV7-6 . TRBJ2-6
CASSLVAGGYQETQFF TGTGCCAGCAGTCTTGTAGCGGGGGGGTACCAAGAGACCCAGTTCTTC . TRBV6-6 TRBD2 TRBJ2-1
CASSQDRLALFF TGTGCCAGCAGCCAAGATCGGCTAGCCCTGTTCTTC . TRBV14 . TRBJ2-1
CASSLRAPNEKLFF TGTGCCAGCAGTCTCCGGGCCCCCAATGAAAAACTGTTTTTT . TRBV28 . TRBJ1-4
CASSEDRGFQETQYF TGTGCCAGCAGTGAAGACAGGGGATTCCAAGAGACCCAGTACTTC . TRBV6-2/TRBV6-3 TRBD1 TRBJ2-5
CASSSLRQKPTNEKLFF TGTGCCAGCAGTTCTCTGAGGCAAAAACCAACTAATGAAAAACTGTTTTTT . TRBV27 . TRBJ1-4
CASSLMGAINQPQHF TGTGCCAGCAGTTTAATGGGGGCCATCAATCAGCCCCAGCATTTT . TRBV12-3/TRBV12-4 . TRBJ1-5
CASSSGRADSPLHF TGCGCCAGCAGCTCCGGACGAGCGGACTCACCCCTCCACTTT . TRBV4-1 . TRBJ1-6
CASSQGTGTLVSGYTF TGCGCCAGCAGCCAAGGTACCGGCACACTAGTAAGTGGCTACACCTTC . TRBV4-1 . TRBJ1-2
CASTPTPLAGGTGELFF TGTGCCAGCACACCTACCCCCTTGGCGGGAGGGACCGGGGAGCTGTTTTTT . TRBV28 TRBD2 TRBJ2-2
CASSGVGRTQETQYF TGTGCCAGCAGTGGCGTCGGCAGAACCCAAGAGACCCAGTACTTC . TRBV2 . TRBJ2-5
CASSERRVEQYF TGTGCCAGCAGTGAACGTCGGGTCGAGCAGTACTTC . TRBV2 . TRBJ2-7
CASSLSRGAPGANVLTF TGTGCCAGCAGCTTATCCCGGGGAGCTCCTGGGGCCAACGTCCTGACTTTC . TRBV5-6 . TRBJ2-6
CSVGWGNEQFF TGCAGCGTTGGTTGGGGGAATGAGCAGTTCTTC . TRBV29-1 . TRBJ2-1
CSITPGNTDTQYF TGCAGTATCACCCCGGGGAACACAGATACGCAGTATTTT . TRBV20-1 . TRBJ2-3
CASSVFANYEQYF TGTGCCAGCAGTGTCTTCGCTAATTACGAGCAGTACTTC . TRBV27 . TRBJ2-7